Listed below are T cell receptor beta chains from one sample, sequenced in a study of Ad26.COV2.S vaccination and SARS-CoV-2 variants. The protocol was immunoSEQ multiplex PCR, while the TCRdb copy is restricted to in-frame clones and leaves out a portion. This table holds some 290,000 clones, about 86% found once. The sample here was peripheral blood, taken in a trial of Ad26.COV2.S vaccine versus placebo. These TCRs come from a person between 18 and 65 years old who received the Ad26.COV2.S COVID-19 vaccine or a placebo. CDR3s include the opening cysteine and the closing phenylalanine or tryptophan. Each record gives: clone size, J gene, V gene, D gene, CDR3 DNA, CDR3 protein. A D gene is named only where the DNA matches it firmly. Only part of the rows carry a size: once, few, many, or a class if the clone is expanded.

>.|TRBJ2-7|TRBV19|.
TGTGCCAGTAGTATAGGTAGCGGAGGGCTCTACGAGCAGTACTTC
CASSIGSGGLYEQYF
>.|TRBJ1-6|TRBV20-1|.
TGCAGTGCTAGAGGATCTAGGCCCCTCCACTTT
CSARGSRPLHF
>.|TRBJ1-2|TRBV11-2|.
TGTGCCAGCAGCTTAACTAGGTTGTTTGGCTACACCTTC
CASSLTRLFGYTF
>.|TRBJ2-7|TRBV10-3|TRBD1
TGTGCCATCGACAGGGGGAGCGAGCAGTACTTC
CAIDRGSEQYF
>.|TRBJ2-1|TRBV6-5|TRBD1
TGTGCCAGCAGGGGACAGTACAATGAGCAGTTCTTC
CASRGQYNEQFF
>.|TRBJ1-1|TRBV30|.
TGTGCCTGGGACCTGGAAGTAATGAACACTGAAGCTTTCTTT
CAWDLEVMNTEAFF
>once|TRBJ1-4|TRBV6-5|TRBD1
TGTGCCAGCAGTTCCTCCGGGACAGGGAATGAAAAACTGTTTTTT
CASSSSGTGNEKLFF
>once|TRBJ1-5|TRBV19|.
TGTGCCAGTAGTATAGAGGCGGGACAGCCCCAGCATTTT
CASSIEAGQPQHF
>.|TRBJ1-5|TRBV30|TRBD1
TGTGCCTGGAGTGCGGAAACAGGGGCTAATCAGCCCCAGCATTTT
CAWSAETGANQPQHF
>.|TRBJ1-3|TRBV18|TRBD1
TGTGCCAGCTCAGCGACAGGGGGCCTTTCTGGAAACACCATATATTTT
CASSATGGLSGNTIYF
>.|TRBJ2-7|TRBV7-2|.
TGTGCCAGCAGCCCACAGACAGGTCTTGAGCAGTACTTC
CASSPQTGLEQYF
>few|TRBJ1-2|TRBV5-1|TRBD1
TGCGCCAGCAGCTACCTAGAGGGGGCCTATGGCTACACCTTC
CASSYLEGAYGYTF
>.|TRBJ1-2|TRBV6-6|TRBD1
TGTGCCAGCAGTACAGGACAGGGGGCTTCCGGCTACACCTTC
CASSTGQGASGYTF
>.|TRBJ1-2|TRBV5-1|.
TGCGCCAGCAGCGACAACAGGGCCCTCTATGGCTACACCTTC
CASSDNRALYGYTF
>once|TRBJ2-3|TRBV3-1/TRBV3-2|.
TGTGCCAGCAGCCCCGGACTGGCAAACACAGATACGCAGTATTTT
CASSPGLANTDTQYF
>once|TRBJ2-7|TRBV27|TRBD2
TGTGCCACCAAGCGGGGGGGCTTCTACGAGCAGTACTTC
CATKRGGFYEQYF
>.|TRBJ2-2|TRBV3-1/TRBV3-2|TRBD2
TGTGCCAGCAGCCCACTAGCGGGGGAGACCGGGGAGCTGTTTTTT
CASSPLAGETGELFF
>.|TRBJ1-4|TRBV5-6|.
TGTGCCAGCAGCACCGGACAGCCAGGAGGGGAAAAACTGTTTTTT
CASSTGQPGGEKLFF
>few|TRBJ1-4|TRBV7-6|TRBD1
TGTGCCAGCAGACACGAGTCCAGGGGGCATGCAACTAATGAAAAACTGTTTTTT
CASRHESRGHATNEKLFF
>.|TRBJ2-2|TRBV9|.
TGTGCCAGCAGCCCCACGAACATGGTTACCACCGGGGAGCTGTTTTTT
CASSPTNMVTTGELFF
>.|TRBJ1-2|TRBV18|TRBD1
TGTGCCAGCTCACCGGACAGGAACTATGGCTACACCTTC
CASSPDRNYGYTF
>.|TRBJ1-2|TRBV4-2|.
TGTGCCAGCAGCCAAGAGGTCAGGACTACTACCTTTTATGGCTACACCTTC
CASSQEVRTTTFYGYTF
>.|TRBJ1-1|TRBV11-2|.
TGTGCCAGCAGCTTAAGGACGGGTGGGGACACTGAAGCTTTCTTT
CASSLRTGGDTEAFF
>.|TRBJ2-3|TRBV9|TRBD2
TGTGCCAGCAGCGGACTAGCGGGGGTCGGCACAGATACGCAGTATTTT
CASSGLAGVGTDTQYF
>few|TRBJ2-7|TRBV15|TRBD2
TGTGCCACCAGCGTGGCGGGGGGCCGCTACGAGCAGTACTTC
CATSVAGGRYEQYF
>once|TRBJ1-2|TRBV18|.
TGTGCCAGCTCACCCGATACCAACTATGGCTACACCTTC
CASSPDTNYGYTF
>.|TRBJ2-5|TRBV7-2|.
TGTGCCAGCAGCCTGGGACATGGGATGGGGACCCAGTACTTC
CASSLGHGMGTQYF
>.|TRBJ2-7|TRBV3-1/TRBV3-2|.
TGTGCCAGCAGCCAAGTGTCAGTGGGACCCGAATCGGGCGAGCAGTACTTC
CASSQVSVGPESGEQYF
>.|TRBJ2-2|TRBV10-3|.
TGTGCCATCAGTACCCCGACAGGATCGAACACCGGGGAGCTGTTTTTT
CAISTPTGSNTGELFF
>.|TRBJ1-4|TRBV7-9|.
TGTGCCAGCAGCTTATCACGGCTTAATGAAAAACTGTTTTTT
CASSLSRLNEKLFF
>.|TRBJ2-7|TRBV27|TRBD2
TGTGCCAGCAGGATAGCGGGGGGGCCGTCCTACGAGCAGTACTTC
CASRIAGGPSYEQYF
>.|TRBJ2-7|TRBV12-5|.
TGTGCTAGTGGTTTCCAGGGGGGAACTATCGAGCAGTACTTC
CASGFQGGTIEQYF
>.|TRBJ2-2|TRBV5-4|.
TGTGCCAGCAGCTTTGGTCAGAACACCGGGGAGCTGTTTTTT
CASSFGQNTGELFF
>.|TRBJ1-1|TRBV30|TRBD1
TGTGCCTGGAGTCCCACAGGGGCCCAGAACACTGAAGCTTTCTTT
CAWSPTGAQNTEAFF
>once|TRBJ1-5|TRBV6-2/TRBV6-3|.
TGTGCCAGCAGTTACTCGCGGGTTGACAGGCCCAGCAATCAGCCCCAGCATTTT
CASSYSRVDRPSNQPQHF
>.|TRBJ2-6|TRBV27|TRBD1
TGTGCCAGCAGTCCTTGGACAGGGGGTGCGGGTGGGGCCAACGTCCTGACTTTC
CASSPWTGGAGGANVLTF
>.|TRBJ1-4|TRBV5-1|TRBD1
TGCGCCAGCAGCTGGGGGGACAGATTAGGGGAAAAACTGTTTTTT
CASSWGDRLGEKLFF
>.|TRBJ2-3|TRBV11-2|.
TGTGCCAGCAGCTTAGAGAGACAGTCCGATACGCAGTATTTT
CASSLERQSDTQYF
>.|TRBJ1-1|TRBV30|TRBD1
TGTGCAACACCGGGGACAGGGAACACTGAAGCTTTCTTT
CATPGTGNTEAFF
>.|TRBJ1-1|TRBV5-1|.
TGCGCCAGCAGCTTGGTGCAGGGTGGTGAAGCTTTCTTT
CASSLVQGGEAFF
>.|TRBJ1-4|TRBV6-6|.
TGTGCCAGCAGTTTACCGGACGGTAATGAAAAACTGTTTTTT
CASSLPDGNEKLFF
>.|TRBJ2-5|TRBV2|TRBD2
TGTGCCACCAAAGAGCGGGGGGGCGTAGAGACCCAGTACTTC
CATKERGGVETQYF